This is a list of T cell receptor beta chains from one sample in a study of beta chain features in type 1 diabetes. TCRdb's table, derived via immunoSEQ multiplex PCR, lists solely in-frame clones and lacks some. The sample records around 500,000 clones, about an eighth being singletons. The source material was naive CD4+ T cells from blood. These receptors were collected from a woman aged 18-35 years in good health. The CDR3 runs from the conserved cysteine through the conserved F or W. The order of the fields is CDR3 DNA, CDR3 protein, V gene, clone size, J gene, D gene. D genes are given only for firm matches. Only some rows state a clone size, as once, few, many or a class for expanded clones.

DNA: TGTGCCTGGAGTCTAAAACGGATTCAGTACTTC; CDR3: CAWSLKRIQYF; V: TRBV30; size: few; J: TRBJ2-4; D: -
DNA: TGTGCCAGCAAGACAGGGAAAAATGAGCAGTTCTTC; CDR3: CASKTGKNEQFF; V: TRBV28; size: -; J: TRBJ2-1; D: TRBD1
DNA: TGTGCCAGCAGTGAGGGTCCCCTTCCCTGGCGTCTGTTTTTT; CDR3: CASSEGPLPWRLFF; V: TRBV6-4; size: -; J: TRBJ2-2; D: -
DNA: TGTGCCAGCAGCTCGGCTAGCGGGAGGGCCGTCGAGCAGTACTTC; CDR3: CASSSASGRAVEQYF; V: TRBV13; size: -; J: TRBJ2-7; D: TRBD2
DNA: TGTGCCACCAGCAGAGATCAAGGGACACAAGAGACCCAGTACTTC; CDR3: CATSRDQGTQETQYF; V: TRBV15; size: -; J: TRBJ2-5; D: -
DNA: TGTGCCAGCAGCTACACAGGTGCTAGCACAGATACGCAGTATTTT; CDR3: CASSYTGASTDTQYF; V: TRBV7-7; size: -; J: TRBJ2-3; D: -
DNA: TGCAGCGTTGAACAACCCGACAGGGGGCTTATGAATGAGCAGTTCTTC; CDR3: CSVEQPDRGLMNEQFF; V: TRBV29-1; size: few; J: TRBJ2-1; D: TRBD1
DNA: TGCGCCAGCACGACTAGCGGGAGGCCAAATGAGCAGTTCTTC; CDR3: CASTTSGRPNEQFF; V: TRBV23-1; size: -; J: TRBJ2-1; D: TRBD2
DNA: TGTGCCAGCAGCTTAGAGGTTGGCTACACCTTC; CDR3: CASSLEVGYTF; V: TRBV7-9; size: few; J: TRBJ1-2; D: -
DNA: TGTGCCAGCAGCGGGACAGGGGCCAACTCTGGGGCCAACGTCCTGACTTTC; CDR3: CASSGTGANSGANVLTF; V: TRBV2; size: -; J: TRBJ2-6; D: TRBD1
DNA: TGTGCCAGCAGTGGGCTGGCTAGCACAGATACGCAGTATTTT; CDR3: CASSGLASTDTQYF; V: TRBV25-1; size: -; J: TRBJ2-3; D: -
DNA: TGTGCCAGCAGCGATGATTACCTAGCGGGAGGGTTTGGTGATACGCAGTATTTT; CDR3: CASSDDYLAGGFGDTQYF; V: TRBV7-2; size: few; J: TRBJ2-3; D: TRBD2
DNA: TGTGCCAGCAGATTAAGACTGACTAGCGGTACCCCCTACGAGCAGTACTTC; CDR3: CASRLRLTSGTPYEQYF; V: TRBV5-6; size: -; J: TRBJ2-7; D: TRBD2
DNA: TGTGCCAGCTCACCAAAGGTGGCTAGCGGGAGTGGCACCGGGGAGCTGTTTTTT; CDR3: CASSPKVASGSGTGELFF; V: TRBV18; size: -; J: TRBJ2-2; D: TRBD2
DNA: TGTGCCTGGGGGGATCTAGCGCGGATGCCCGCCGGGGAGCTGTTTTTT; CDR3: CAWGDLARMPAGELFF; V: TRBV30; size: many; J: TRBJ2-2; D: -
DNA: TGTGCCAGCAGCCAAGGCGGGGATCCGTTCTTC; CDR3: CASSQGGDPFF; V: TRBV7-3; size: -; J: TRBJ2-1; D: -
DNA: TGTGCCAGCAGCTTATATCCAGGGGCACAAGATACGCAGTATTTT; CDR3: CASSLYPGAQDTQYF; V: TRBV7-6; size: few; J: TRBJ2-3; D: -
DNA: TGTGCCAGCAGCCAAGTGAGACTAGCGAACTACAATGAGCAGTTCTTC; CDR3: CASSQVRLANYNEQFF; V: TRBV4-2; size: few; J: TRBJ2-1; D: TRBD2
DNA: TGTGCCAGCTCACCCGCCCCAGGGGACTATGGCTACACCTTC; CDR3: CASSPAPGDYGYTF; V: TRBV18; size: -; J: TRBJ1-2; D: -
DNA: TGTGCCAGCAGCGGACCAGGGAATTCACCCCTCCACTTT; CDR3: CASSGPGNSPLHF; V: TRBV7-9; size: few; J: TRBJ1-6; D: -
DNA: TGTGCCAGCAGCTTAAGACTAGCGGACCCAGCCAAAAACATTCAGTACTTC; CDR3: CASSLRLADPAKNIQYF; V: TRBV7-9; size: once; J: TRBJ2-4; D: TRBD2
DNA: TGCGCCAGCAGCTTGGACAGCCCCAATGAGCAGTTCTTC; CDR3: CASSLDSPNEQFF; V: TRBV5-1; size: few; J: TRBJ2-1; D: -
DNA: TGTGCCAGCAGCCCACGAGACAGGGGGGCGAATGGCTACACCTTC; CDR3: CASSPRDRGANGYTF; V: TRBV7-9; size: few; J: TRBJ1-2; D: TRBD1
DNA: TGTGCCAGCAGCGCCGGACAGGGTTGGAAGACCCAATACTTC; CDR3: CASSAGQGWKTQYF; V: TRBV7-9; size: -; J: TRBJ2-5; D: TRBD1
DNA: TGTGCCAGCAGCTTAGTTCTTCACGAGCAGTACTTC; CDR3: CASSLVLHEQYF; V: TRBV7-2; size: -; J: TRBJ2-7; D: -
DNA: TGTGCCAGCAGTGAAACATTGTCCGCCTACGAGCAGTACTTC; CDR3: CASSETLSAYEQYF; V: TRBV6-1; size: few; J: TRBJ2-7; D: -
DNA: TGTGCCAGCAGCGTAACGGGGAGTGGGAACATTCAGTACTTC; CDR3: CASSVTGSGNIQYF; V: TRBV9; size: -; J: TRBJ2-4; D: -
DNA: TGTGCCAGCTCACCCTCCCGGGACAGCCAAGAGACCCAGTACTTC; CDR3: CASSPSRDSQETQYF; V: TRBV18; size: few; J: TRBJ2-5; D: TRBD1
DNA: TGTGCCAGCAGCCCCCAATCTAGCGTTGCCTACAATGAGCAGTTCTTC; CDR3: CASSPQSSVAYNEQFF; V: TRBV7-2; size: few; J: TRBJ2-1; D: -
DNA: TGTGCCAGCAGCTTAGCGGGACAGAATAATTCACCCCTCCACTTT; CDR3: CASSLAGQNNSPLHF; V: TRBV7-3; size: -; J: TRBJ1-6; D: TRBD1
DNA: TGTGCCTGGAGTGTACAGCACAGGGGCTTCTATGGCTACACCTTC; CDR3: CAWSVQHRGFYGYTF; V: TRBV30; size: few; J: TRBJ1-2; D: TRBD1
DNA: TGTGCCAGCTCACCGGGCTCCTCAAAAGAGACCCAGTACTTC; CDR3: CASSPGSSKETQYF; V: TRBV18; size: few; J: TRBJ2-5; D: -
DNA: TGTGCCACGGGACTAGCCGTTAGCACAGATACGCAGTATTTT; CDR3: CATGLAVSTDTQYF; V: TRBV10-3; size: -; J: TRBJ2-3; D: TRBD2
DNA: TGTGCCAGCAGCTTACGGGAGCCACTCAATGAGCAGTTCTTC; CDR3: CASSLREPLNEQFF; V: TRBV7-9; size: few; J: TRBJ2-1; D: -
DNA: TGTGCCAGCAGTAGAACAGGGGCAGATACGCAGTATTTT; CDR3: CASSRTGADTQYF; V: TRBV6-6; size: -; J: TRBJ2-3; D: TRBD1
DNA: TGTGCCAGCAGCTCCAAACAGGGTATGGGAGAGACCCAGTACTTC; CDR3: CASSSKQGMGETQYF; V: TRBV7-9; size: few; J: TRBJ2-5; D: -
DNA: TGTGCCAGCAGGCAGGGGGGTCTCTCCAATGAGCAGTTCTTC; CDR3: CASRQGGLSNEQFF; V: TRBV27; size: -; J: TRBJ2-1; D: -
DNA: TGTGCCAGCAGCCTTAGCGGGAAAGTAACAGATACGCAGTATTTT; CDR3: CASSLSGKVTDTQYF; V: TRBV9; size: -; J: TRBJ2-3; D: TRBD2
DNA: TGCGCCAGCAGTCAACGACTAGCGGGCGACACAGATACGCAGTATTTT; CDR3: CASSQRLAGDTDTQYF; V: TRBV5-1; size: -; J: TRBJ2-3; D: TRBD2
DNA: TGCGCCAGCAGCCGGACAGGGGGATCGATCGAGCAGTACTTC; CDR3: CASSRTGGSIEQYF; V: TRBV5-1; size: -; J: TRBJ2-7; D: TRBD1
DNA: TGCAGCGAGGGGGACTCACAACGGGAGACCCAGTACTTC; CDR3: CSEGDSQRETQYF; V: TRBV29-1; size: -; J: TRBJ2-5; D: -
DNA: TGCAGCGTGGCAGGGCCCTACGAGCAGTACTTC; CDR3: CSVAGPYEQYF; V: TRBV29-1; size: few; J: TRBJ2-7; D: -
DNA: TGTGCCAGCAGCTTAGGTGGGAGGACCGGGGAGCTGTTTTTT; CDR3: CASSLGGRTGELFF; V: TRBV7-2; size: -; J: TRBJ2-2; D: -
DNA: TGTGCCAGCAGCGTAGGGACGGGGGGCACAGATACGCAGTATTTT; CDR3: CASSVGTGGTDTQYF; V: TRBV9; size: -; J: TRBJ2-3; D: -
DNA: TGTGCCAGCAGCTCAAAGGGGGCACTTACCGGGGAGCTGTTTTTT; CDR3: CASSSKGALTGELFF; V: TRBV7-9; size: few; J: TRBJ2-2; D: TRBD1
DNA: TGTGCCAGCAGTGAATACAGGGGGCAGGACACTGAAGCTTTCTTT; CDR3: CASSEYRGQDTEAFF; V: TRBV25-1; size: -; J: TRBJ1-1; D: TRBD1
DNA: TGTGCCATTGCCAATGGCTACACCTTC; CDR3: CAIANGYTF; V: TRBV7-9; size: -; J: TRBJ1-2; D: -
DNA: TGTGCCAGCAGCTTAGACCCTACAGGGGGCAACTATGGCTACACCTTC; CDR3: CASSLDPTGGNYGYTF; V: TRBV7-6; size: -; J: TRBJ1-2; D: TRBD1
DNA: TGTGCCAGCAGCGTAGTGCAGCGGACTGAAGCTTTCTTT; CDR3: CASSVVQRTEAFF; V: TRBV9; size: -; J: TRBJ1-1; D: -
DNA: TGTGCCAGCAGTGGGGACAGGGGGACCGGGGAGCTGTTTTTT; CDR3: CASSGDRGTGELFF; V: TRBV2; size: few; J: TRBJ2-2; D: TRBD1
DNA: TGTGCCAGCAGCCCCGGCACACTGGAGCAGTACTTC; CDR3: CASSPGTLEQYF; V: TRBV9; size: few; J: TRBJ2-7; D: -
DNA: TGTGCCAGCAGCTTAATGGGATCGGGTAAACTGTTTTTT; CDR3: CASSLMGSGKLFF; V: TRBV7-9; size: -; J: TRBJ1-4; D: -
DNA: TGCGCCAGCAGCTCCCGTCTGAGGGGGCGCTCGATGGGAGGCTACACCTTC; CDR3: CASSSRLRGRSMGGYTF; V: TRBV4-1; size: -; J: TRBJ1-2; D: TRBD1
DNA: TGCAGCGCCCAACGGGACCGGACTGAAGCTTTCTTT; CDR3: CSAQRDRTEAFF; V: TRBV29-1; size: few; J: TRBJ1-1; D: -
DNA: TGTGCCAGCAGTTTTCACTTATTTCTCAGGTATCGGGACTATGGCTACACCTTC; CDR3: CASSFHLFLRYRDYGYTF; V: TRBV28; size: -; J: TRBJ1-2; D: -
DNA: TGTGCCTGGAGTTTCTACAGACCCAAGCGGGAGGGGTCAGATACGCAGTATTTT; CDR3: CAWSFYRPKREGSDTQYF; V: TRBV30; size: -; J: TRBJ2-3; D: TRBD2
DNA: TGTGCCAGCAGCACCCCCGGGGGGAAGGCTTTCTTT; CDR3: CASSTPGGKAFF; V: TRBV9; size: -; J: TRBJ1-1; D: -